The 16 T cell receptor beta chains listed next were all sequenced from one sample in a study of T cell responses to AZD1222 COVID-19 vaccine. Some clones are missing from TCRdb's copy, which holds only in-frame ones; the method was immunoSEQ multiplex PCR. Its table lists some 150,000 clones. The sample was peripheral blood. The receptors were sampled from an adult in good health.

The genes are TRBV7-9 and TRBJ2-7; D is perhaps TRBD1 (6 bases). The CDR3 extends over 15 amino acids. The V gene's germline CDR1 is SEHNR and CDR2 FQNEAQ (reference sequence). Trimming removed 5 bases at V and 2 bases at J, with 16 bases between. CDR3 in DNA: TGTGCCAGCAGCCCCAGGTGGGACACAGCCTACGAGCAGTACTTC. Protein product: CASSPRWDTAYEQYF.

CDR3 amino acids: CASSSLGSGVTDTQYF. In DNA, the CDR3 is TGTGCCAGCAGCTCCCTTGGGAGCGGGGTCACAGATACGCAGTATTTT. The chain joins TRBV5-6 to TRBJ2-3, with 7 bases identical to TRBD2. The CDR3 is 16 amino acids. Germline V lookup: CDR1 SGHDT, CDR2 YYEEEE. V was pared by 3 bases and J by 2 bases, with 9 bases of the junction left unmatched.

This chain uses TRBV30 with TRBJ1-6; D not certain. This CDR3 comprises 14 residues. Germline-derived CDR1 and CDR2 are GTSNPN and SVGIG (reference sequence). V was cut by 1 base and J by 4 bases, with 8 bases left in between. The CDR3 reads CAWSAQIYNSPLHF. The CDR3 coding sequence is TGTGCCTGGAGTGCCCAGATTTATAATTCACCCCTCCACTTT.

This sequence joins TRBV5-4 and TRBJ2-3, with D tentatively TRBD2 (7 bases). CDR3 length: 16 residues. Trimming took off 4 bases at V and 0 bases at J, with 15 bases between the two ends. Germline V gene data show CDR1 as SGHNT and CDR2 as YYREEE (reference sequence). CDR3 in DNA: TGTGCCAGCAGCAAAGGGGGGGGACTAAGCACAGATACGCAGTATTTT. Residues: CASSKGGGLSTDTQYF.

J is TRBJ1-1 and V is TRBV5-6; 10 bases align to TRBD1. Looked up from germline, CDR1 is SGHDT and CDR2 is YYEEEE. J lost 5 bases, V lost 4 bases, and 5 bases had no gene match. This CDR3 is built from 14 residues. CDR3 nucleotide sequence: TGTGCCAGCAGCCGACAGGGGGCTTGGACTGAAGCTTTCTTT. Encoded protein: CASSRQGAWTEAFF.

V gene TRBV6-1 combines with J gene TRBJ1-4; possibly TRBD1 for D (6 bases). CDR3 length equals 14 residues. Germline assignment: CDR1 MNHNS and CDR2 SASEGT. Deletions cut 2 bases from V and 6 bases from J, with 10 bases between. The CDR3 loop reads CASSEWGADEKLFF. CDR3 sequence (DNA): TGTGCCAGCAGTGAATGGGGGGCAGATGAAAAACTGTTTTTT.

Worth noting for this clone: Other DNA sequences in the sample encode the same CDR3. The chain couples TRBV6-5 to TRBJ1-3; 7 positions match TRBD1. This CDR3 contains 14 residues. The germline V gene has CDR1 MNHEY and CDR2 SVGAGI. With V trimmed by 2 bases and J by 4 bases, 2 bases remained unmatched. In DNA form, the CDR3 reads TGTGCCAGCAGTTACGGGGGACAGGGAAACACCATATATTTT. This codes for CASSYGGQGNTIYF.

The V call is TRBV3-1 (or the pseudogene TRBV3-2), the J call TRBJ2-1, with 13 bases that match TRBD2. Germline V gene lookup returns CDR1 LGHDT and CDR2 YNNKEL (reference sequence). V shed 6 bases and J 7 bases; nucleotides not matched to a gene: 3. CDR3 length: 14 amino acids. Here the CDR3 DNA reads TGTGCCAGCAGTCAACTAGCGGGGGGGAATGAGCAGTTCTTC. Its translation is CASSQLAGGNEQFF.

The chain employs TRBV2 and TRBJ2-3, with D hard to call. CDR3 length equals 12 residues. Germline CDR1 and CDR2: SNHLY and FYNNEI. V lost 3 bases to trimming and J lost 7 bases, with 8 bases between them. CDR3 nucleotide sequence: TGTGCCAGCAGTGACTCCAGGAATACGCAGTATTTT. It yields the protein CASSDSRNTQYF.

This chain joins TRBV2 and TRBJ2-2, with TRBD1 matching 8 bases. V trimming: 4 bases; J trimming: 6 bases; junction bases outside the gene matches: 4. Germline V lookup: CDR1 SNHLY, CDR2 FYNNEI. CDR3 size: 14 residues. The CDR3 DNA follows: TGTGCCAGCAGTGCCAGGGGGCCCGCCGGGGAGCTGTTTTTT. As protein: CASSARGPAGELFF.

This chain connects TRBV5-8 to TRBJ1-1; D is unresolved. Trimming pared 4 bases from V and 7 bases from J, leaving 11 bases between. The V gene's germline CDR1 is SGHTS and CDR2 YDEGEE. The CDR3 runs 12 residues. CDR3 nucleotides: TGTGCCAGCAGCCTATATGCAGGTGAAGCTTTCTTT. Its protein is CASSLYAGEAFF.

V gene TRBV4-1 combines with J gene TRBJ1-2, with 9 bases identical to TRBD1. Trimming cost V 5 bases and J 1 base; bases outside gene matches: 8. The CDR3 runs 16 residues. The germline V gene has CDR1 MGHRA and CDR2 YSYEKL. CDR3 amino acids: CASSKTGTGSNYGYTF. The CDR3 DNA is TGCGCCAGCAGCAAAACCGGGACAGGGAGTAACTATGGCTACACCTTC.

The chain links TRBV4-1 to TRBJ2-2; D remains ambiguous. This CDR3 is 17 amino acids long. The germline V and J ends were trimmed by 1 base and 7 bases, with 19 bases remaining between them. The germline V gene has CDR1 MGHRA and CDR2 YSYEKL. The CDR3 DNA is TGCGCCAGCAGCCAAGTTCGATTAAACAGAGTTCTCGGGGAGCTGTTTTTT. This translates into CASSQVRLNRVLGELFF.

V gene TRBV7-9 combines with J gene TRBJ2-2; no reliable D call. This CDR3 contains 14 residues. Germline-derived CDR1 and CDR2 are SEHNR and FQNEAQ (reference sequence). The V and J ends lost 5 bases and 0 bases respectively, with 7 bases between them. CDR3 DNA sequence: TGTGCCAGCAGCCTACGCTCGAACACCGGGGAGCTGTTTTTT. Translated: CASSLRSNTGELFF.

The chain links TRBV3-1 (or the pseudogene TRBV3-2) to TRBJ1-3; no reliable D call. CDR1 and CDR2 (germline): LGHDT, YNNKEL (reference sequence). The ends were cut back, 4 bases at V and 4 bases at J, with 5 bases in the middle. The CDR3 has 12 amino acids. DNA for the CDR3: TGTGCCAGCAGCCCGGGCGGAAACACCATATATTTT. This translates into CASSPGGNTIYF.

The chain links TRBV7-6 to TRBJ2-7, with 10 nucleotides matching TRBD2. CDR1 is SGHVS and CDR2 is FNYEAQ in the germline V gene. The CDR3 has 14 residues. V dropped 5 bases and J dropped 4; count of bases not matched to a gene: 5. This CDR3 is CASSAAGGPYEQYF. CDR3 coding DNA: TGTGCCAGCAGCGCAGCGGGGGGGCCTTACGAGCAGTACTTC.